This is a list of T cell receptor beta chains from one sample in a study of blood T cell repertoires in COVID-19. The protocol was immunoSEQ multiplex PCR, while the TCRdb copy is restricted to in-frame clones and leaves out a portion. The sample gives 200,000 to 250,000 clones, about 86% of which show up once; 6.2% is in the top ten. The source material was peripheral blood. The receptors originated from a man in his 60s with acute or convalescent COVID-19. The CDR3 runs from the conserved cysteine through the conserved F or W.

J gene | V gene | CDR3 protein
TRBJ2-3 | TRBV4-1 | CASSQERLAGVDTQYF
TRBJ2-5 | TRBV6-5 | CASSLRQGQETQYF
TRBJ2-1 | TRBV3-1/TRBV3-2 | CASSPIAGYYNEQFF
TRBJ1-5 | TRBV10-2 | CASKDPGGGQPQHF
TRBJ2-4 | TRBV29-1 | CSVVGTDNSQYF
TRBJ2-3 | TRBV10-1 | CASTDLSGSFSTDTQYF
TRBJ2-1 | TRBV5-1 | CASSRRDRDNEQFF
TRBJ1-5 | TRBV28 | CASSPTFRGQPQHF
TRBJ1-2 | TRBV27 | CASSSRGSGGYTF
TRBJ1-2 | TRBV18 | CASSLQPTYGYTF
TRBJ2-7 | TRBV6-5 | CASSYLGLGYEQYF
TRBJ2-1 | TRBV7-2 | CASSQTPGREQFF
TRBJ2-2 | TRBV7-9 | CASSLGSLWTGEDTGELFF
TRBJ2-3 | TRBV18 | CASSPGTDDTQYF
TRBJ2-1 | TRBV3-1/TRBV3-2 | CASSLGGNEQFF
TRBJ2-5 | TRBV24-1 | CATSLGLAGGETQYF
TRBJ2-7 | TRBV5-1 | CASSSGTSGFEQYF